This TCR beta chain came from a study of blood T cells in healthy people across ages. The second PCR ran about 6 to 12 cycles with a sample-barcoded 5' primer and J-beta primers. TCRdb reprocessed the 5' RACE reads with MiXCR, giving one entry per CDR3 protein. The sample has hundreds of thousands of distinct CDR3 sequences, more than 55% seen once; the top ten hold 20% to 30%. Per the germline V gene, CDR1 is SEHNR and CDR2 is FQNEAQ (reference sequence). This CDR3 is built from 15 residues. V gave up 6 bases and J gave up 1 base; unmatched junction bases: 4. The sequence was collected from a man in his forties in good health. This chain uses TRBV7-9 with TRBJ2-2; 8 bases map to TRBD2. Sequences were obtained from blood. CDR3 region: CASRRRGENTGELFF. CDR3 coding DNA: TGTGCCAGCAGGCGGCGGGGGGAGAACACCGGGGAGCTGTTTTTT.